Below, one T cell receptor beta chain is given with its context. The authors' processing: Reference gene primer amplification gave estimated nucleated cell counts. Sequencing used immunoSEQ multiplex PCR; TCRdb keeps in-frame clones, though not all of them. D and trimming were read from the DNA, whereas the V and J calls and clone size are those reported in that table. The repertoire includes 62,000 or so clones, 65% to 80% of them detected once, and roughly 5.4% sits in the top ten. The V end lost 7 bases, the J end lost 2 bases, and 11 bases lay between the germline ends. Germline assignment: CDR1 MNHEY and CDR2 SVGAGI. This CDR3 is built from 14 residues. This specimen comes from a study of blood T cell repertoires in COVID-19. Study summary: Specimens from acute and convalescent COVID-19 originated in the United States, Italy and Spain. The cDNA or gDNA used as material had been derived from T cells, B-cell-depleted T cells, or PBMCs.

This receptor was identified in a human donor in a cohort sampled during active COVID-19. Source material: peripheral blood. The chain carries TRBV6-5 and TRBJ2-2; possibly TRBD1 for D (6 bases). DNA of the CDR3: TGTGCCAGCACTCCAGGGGTAAACACCGGGGAGCTGTTTTTT. Translating it yields CASTPGVNTGELFF.